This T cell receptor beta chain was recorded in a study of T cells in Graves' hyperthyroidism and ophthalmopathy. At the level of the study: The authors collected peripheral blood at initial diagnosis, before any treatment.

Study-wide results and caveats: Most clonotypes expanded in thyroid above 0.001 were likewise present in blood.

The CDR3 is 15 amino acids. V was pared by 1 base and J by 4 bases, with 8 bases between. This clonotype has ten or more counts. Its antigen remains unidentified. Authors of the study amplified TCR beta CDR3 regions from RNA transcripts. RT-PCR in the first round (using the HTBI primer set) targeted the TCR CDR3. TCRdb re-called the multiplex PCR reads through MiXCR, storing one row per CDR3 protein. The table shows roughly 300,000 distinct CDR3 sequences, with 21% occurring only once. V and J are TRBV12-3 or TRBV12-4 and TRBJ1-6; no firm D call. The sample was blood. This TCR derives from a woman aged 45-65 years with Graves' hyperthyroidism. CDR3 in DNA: TGTGCCAGCAGTTTAGGGGTGGGTTATAATTCACCCCTCCACTTT. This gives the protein CASSLGVGYNSPLHF.